The present T cell receptor beta chain was sequenced within a study of spatial heterogeneity in lung cancer. Across the whole study: On average, each unique TCR and UMI combination appeared more than ten times in raw reads.

A unique molecular identifier was carried by every single TCR cDNA molecule. TCRdb recomputed calls from the 5' RACE reads with MiXCR, one row per CDR3 protein. Counted here are tens of thousands of distinct CDR3 sequences, approximately 6.6% occurring once; the ten biggest clones make up around 15%. Whole-study results and caveats: Detection of ubiquitous tumor TCRs in blood was higher at resection than follow-up.

The time point is: sample taken at primary tumor resection. Extraction of whole RNA from tumor, nontumor lung or frozen PBMC preceded unsorted sequencing. Some 72 TRACERx patients with early, untreated non-small cell lung cancer donated samples. Ten or more counts support this clonotype. Its cognate antigen is unknown. The germline CDR1 and CDR2 sequences are SEHNR and FQNEAQ (reference sequence). The V end lost 2 bases, the J end lost 8 bases, and 15 bases lay between the germline ends. There are 15 residues in the CDR3. The chain combines TRBV7-9 with TRBJ1-4; D may be TRBD1 (5 bases). The source of this sequence is a male donor with early-stage non-small cell lung cancer. Source: PBMCs, taken at surgery. The CDR3 nucleotides are TGTGCCAGCAGCTTATTGGGACTCCAGGCCGAAAAACTGTTTTTT. Protein sequence: CASSLLGLQAEKLFF.